This T cell receptor (beta chain) was found in a study of control samples from healthy donors and cancer patients. Measured with immunoSEQ multiplex PCR; TCRdb has only the in-frame clones, and not every one. The sample consists of some 160,000 clones, about 90% of them appearing once. This CDR3 spans 16 amino acids. Trimming at V came to 3 bases and at J to 9 bases, leaving 17 bases not matched to a gene. Per germline, CDR1 MGHRA and CDR2 YSYEKL. V and J are TRBV4-1 and TRBJ2-7, with 7 bases matching TRBD1. Sequences were obtained from blood. The source is a woman in her 30s in good health. The CDR3 nucleotides read TGCGCCAGCAGCCACTTTCATCAAGGGACAGACCCTCGGCAGTACTTC. Translating gives CASSHFHQGTDPRQYF.